This TCR beta chain was captured in a study of early T cells in non-severe SARS-CoV-2 infection. TCRdb itself ran the 5' RACE reads through MiXCR, one entry per CDR3 protein. The table has around 77,000 distinct CDR3 sequences, around a tenth seen once; the top ten hold under 10%. This clonotype was recorded a few times. After removal of 6 bases from V and 3 bases from J, the junction contained 7 bases not matched to a gene. The CDR3 runs 15 residues. CDR1 and CDR2 from the germline V gene are LNHDA and SQIVND (reference sequence). This receptor was taken from an adult who was a healthcare worker with PCR-confirmed SARS-CoV-2 infection or an uninfected control (not recorded which). The chain recombines TRBV19 with TRBJ2-7, with 11 bases that match TRBD1. Source: whole blood, taken at baseline. Written as DNA, the CDR3 is TGTGCCAGTAGCCCTCGGGACAGGGGGAGCTACGAGCAGTACTTC. Residues: CASSPRDRGSYEQYF.